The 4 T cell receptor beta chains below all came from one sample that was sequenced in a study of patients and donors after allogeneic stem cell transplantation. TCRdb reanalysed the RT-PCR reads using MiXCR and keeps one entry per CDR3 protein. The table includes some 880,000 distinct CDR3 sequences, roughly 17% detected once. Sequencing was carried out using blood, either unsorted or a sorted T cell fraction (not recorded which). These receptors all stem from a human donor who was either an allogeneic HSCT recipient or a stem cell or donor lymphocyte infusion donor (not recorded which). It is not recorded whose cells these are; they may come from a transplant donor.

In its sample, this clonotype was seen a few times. CDR3 nucleotides: TGTGCCAGCAGCTTAGGGGTGACAGTCCGCGAAGCTTTCTTT. It encodes CASSLGVTVREAFF. J is TRBJ1-1 and V is TRBV7-9; a weak D match, TRBD1 (5 bases). The CDR3 loop spans 14 amino acids. The germline V and J ends were trimmed by 1 base and 8 bases, with 14 bases remaining between them. Per germline, CDR1 SEHNR and CDR2 FQNEAQ (reference sequence). The whole variable domain, remainder taken from reference TRBV7-9 and TRBJ1-1, is DTGVSQNPRHKITKRGQNVTFRCDPISEHNRLYWYRQTLGQGPEFLTYFQNEAQLEKSRLLSDRFSAERPKGSFSTLEIQRTEQGDSAMYLCASSLGVTVREAFFGQGTRLTVV.

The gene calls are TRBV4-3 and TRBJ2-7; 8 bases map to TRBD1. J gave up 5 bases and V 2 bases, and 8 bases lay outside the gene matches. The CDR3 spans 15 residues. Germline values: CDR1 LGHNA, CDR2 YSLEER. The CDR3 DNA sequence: TGCGCCAGCAGCCAATACCCCGCACAGGGGGACGAGCAGTACTTC. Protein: CASSQYPAQGDEQYF.

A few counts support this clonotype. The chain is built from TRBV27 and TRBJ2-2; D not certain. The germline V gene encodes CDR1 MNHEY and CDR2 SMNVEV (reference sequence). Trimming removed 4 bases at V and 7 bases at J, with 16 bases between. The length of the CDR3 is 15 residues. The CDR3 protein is CASSSDGSYIGELFF. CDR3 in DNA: TGTGCCAGCAGTTCGGACGGTTCTTATATCGGGGAGCTGTTTTTT.

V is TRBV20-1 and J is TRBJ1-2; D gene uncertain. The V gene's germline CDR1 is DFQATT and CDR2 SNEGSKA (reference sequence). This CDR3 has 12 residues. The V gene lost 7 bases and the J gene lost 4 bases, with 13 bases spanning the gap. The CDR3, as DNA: TGCAGTGTCGTGACGTCAAGCTATGGCTACACCTTC. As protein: CSVVTSSYGYTF.